The T cell receptor beta chain under discussion was sequenced for a study of OX40 agonist ivuxolimab in advanced cancers. General study results and limits: With doses of 0.1-3.0 mg/kg, partial responders showed among the lowest clonal expansion. There was clonal expansion of CD4+ and CD8+ blood T cells by week 6 at 0.1 to 3.0 mg/kg. The study did not work out the antigen specificity of the expanded peripheral T cells.

Patients were ruled out by autoimmune disease history or systemic immunosuppression. With regard to this clone: Its antigen remains unidentified.

The germline V gene has CDR1 SEHNR and CDR2 FQNEAQ (reference sequence). The CDR3 covers 15 residues. V was trimmed by 4 bases and J by 8 bases, leaving 19 bases between them. This table comes from immunoSEQ multiplex PCR, and its TCRdb copy is limited to in-frame clones, with some not included. The sample has 70,000 to 75,000 clones; 85% to 90% are singletons. This chain connects TRBV7-9 to TRBJ2-3; D is perhaps TRBD2 (5 bases). Sample: CD4+ or CD8+ T cells sorted from blood, taken in a trial of the OX40 agonist ivuxolimab. The clonotype comes from an adult with an advanced solid tumor such as melanoma, head and neck, liver or kidney cancer. CDR3 loop: CASSSLGQEVGTQYF. The CDR3, as DNA: TGTGCCAGCAGCTCCCTTGGGCAGGAGGTGGGTACGCAGTATTTT.